These T cell receptor beta chains were read from a single sample in a study of T cells in localized non-small cell lung cancer. The data were produced by immunoSEQ multiplex PCR, yet TCRdb's version contains in-frame clones alone and is incomplete. The sample has under 40,000 clones, 78% seen once. The material was peripheral blood, obtained before any cancer treatment. These receptor sequences come from a male donor older than 55 with stage II squamous cell lung carcinoma. CDR3s include the opening cysteine and the closing phenylalanine or tryptophan. The order of the fields is D gene, V gene, J gene, clone size, CDR3 protein, CDR3 DNA. A D gene is named only where the DNA matches it firmly. Clone size appears in some rows only: once, few, many, or a class for an expanded clone.

NA	TRBV6-5	TRBJ1-5	NA	CASSYSTGYQPQHF	TGTGCCAGCAGTTACTCTACAGGGTATCAGCCCCAGCATTTT
TRBD2	TRBV18	TRBJ2-2	NA	CASSPKGTSGSNTGELFF	TGTGCCAGCTCACCGAAGGGGACTAGCGGATCGAACACCGGGGAGCTGTTTTTT
NA	TRBV11-2	TRBJ1-2	NA	CASSSTRGQHNYGYTF	TGTGCCAGCAGCTCAACCCGCGGACAGCATAACTATGGCTACACCTTC
TRBD1	TRBV14	TRBJ1-2	NA	CASSHDPGGYGYTF	TGTGCCAGCAGCCACGACCCAGGGGGCTATGGCTACACCTTC
NA	TRBV18	TRBJ1-1	NA	CASSPRIERSTEAFF	TGTGCCAGCTCACCCCGGATTGAGCGGAGCACTGAAGCTTTCTTT
NA	TRBV28	TRBJ2-3	once	CASSFRFPGADTQYF	TGTGCCAGCAGTTTCCGGTTTCCAGGGGCAGATACGCAGTATTTT
TRBD1	TRBV2	TRBJ1-2	NA	CASSFSTGGVFGYTF	TGTGCCAGCAGTTTCTCGACAGGGGGAGTGTTTGGCTACACCTTC
TRBD2	TRBV5-4	TRBJ2-7	NA	CASSLEGGRAHEQYF	TGTGCCAGCAGCTTGGAAGGCGGGAGGGCCCACGAGCAGTACTTC
NA	TRBV6-1	TRBJ2-6	NA	CASSEGVGRNSGANVLTF	TGTGCCAGCAGTGAAGGAGTGGGGCGAAACTCTGGGGCCAACGTCCTGACTTTC
NA	TRBV12-5	TRBJ2-7	NA	CASGLTPGRLPGEQYF	TGTGCTAGTGGCCTCACGCCCGGGAGACTTCCCGGGGAGCAGTACTTC
NA	TRBV7-9	TRBJ2-3	NA	CASTDVATNTDTQYF	TGTGCCAGCACCGATGTCGCTACCAACACAGATACGCAGTATTTT
NA	TRBV6-1	TRBJ1-5	NA	CASGRDAQAQPQHF	TGTGCCAGCGGACGGGACGCACAGGCGCAGCCCCAGCATTTT
NA	TRBV6-5	TRBJ1-5	once	CASSYVGDGNQPQHF	TGTGCCAGCAGTTACGTAGGGGATGGCAATCAGCCCCAGCATTTT
NA	TRBV5-6	TRBJ1-3	NA	CASSKRNTIYF	TGTGCCAGCAGCAAAAGAAACACCATATATTTT
TRBD1	TRBV6-5	TRBJ2-2	NA	CASTTGSNTGELFF	TGTGCCAGCACGACAGGGTCAAACACCGGGGAGCTGTTTTTT
NA	TRBV6-5	TRBJ1-1	few	CASSGTGGTEAFF	TGTGCCAGCAGTGGGACTGGGGGGACTGAAGCTTTCTTT
TRBD2	TRBV7-2	TRBJ2-5	NA	CASSLRTSGMETQYF	TGTGCCAGCAGCTTAAGGACTAGCGGGATGGAGACCCAGTACTTC
NA	TRBV2	TRBJ2-2	NA	CASSRTPNTGELFF	TGTGCCAGCAGTCGGACACCGAACACCGGGGAGCTGTTTTTT
TRBD1	TRBV5-1	TRBJ1-1	NA	CASRRQGRDTEAFF	TGCGCCAGCAGGAGACAGGGGAGGGACACTGAAGCTTTCTTT
NA	TRBV7-6	TRBJ1-1	once	CASSPGRPGEAFF	TGTGCCAGCAGCCCAGGTCGTCCTGGTGAAGCTTTCTTT
NA	TRBV2	TRBJ2-6	NA	CASSDPSGANVLTF	TGTGCCAGCAGTGACCCCTCTGGGGCCAACGTCCTGACTTTC
NA	TRBV5-4	TRBJ1-2	NA	CASSFPAEFYGYTF	TGTGCCAGCAGCTTCCCTGCGGAGTTCTATGGCTACACCTTC
NA	TRBV5-8	TRBJ1-1	once	CASSLFWGNTEAFF	TGTGCCAGCAGCTTATTTTGGGGGAACACTGAAGCTTTCTTT
NA	TRBV30	TRBJ1-4	NA	CAWGTGYEKLFF	TGTGCCTGGGGAACAGGGTACGAAAAACTGTTTTTT
TRBD1	TRBV5-4	TRBJ1-1	NA	CASSKQGDGTEAFF	TGTGCCAGCAGTAAACAGGGGGACGGCACTGAAGCTTTCTTT
TRBD1	TRBV6-5	TRBJ2-7	NA	CASSYGGTGHYEQYF	TGTGCCAGCAGTTACGGCGGGACAGGGCACTACGAGCAGTACTTC
NA	TRBV6-1	TRBJ1-2	few	CASSEAPPGGYTF	TGTGCCAGCAGTGAAGCGCCCCCAGGGGGCTACACCTTC
NA	TRBV19	TRBJ2-1	NA	CASSPPVFSYNEQFF	TGTGCCAGTAGTCCCCCTGTATTCTCCTACAATGAGCAGTTCTTC
TRBD1	TRBV28	TRBJ1-5	few	CASRTGLWQPQHF	TGTGCCAGCCGGACAGGCCTCTGGCAGCCCCAGCATTTT
NA	TRBV5-5	TRBJ2-3	NA	CASSLETVIKQYF	TGTGCCAGCAGCTTGGAGACAGTGATTAAGCAGTATTTT
TRBD2	TRBV5-1	TRBJ2-7	NA	CASSFTSGSYEQYF	TGCGCCAGCAGCTTTACTAGCGGGAGTTACGAGCAGTACTTC
NA	TRBV6-1	TRBJ1-3	NA	CASSRHGGNTIYF	TGTGCCAGCAGTCGACATGGGGGAAACACCATATATTTT
TRBD2	TRBV15	TRBJ2-1	NA	CATSEAGPSYNEQFF	TGTGCCACCAGCGAAGCGGGGCCCTCCTACAATGAGCAGTTCTTC
NA	TRBV6-6	TRBJ1-1	NA	CASSYSNPSGKAFF	TGTGCCAGCAGTTACTCGAACCCGTCAGGGAAAGCTTTCTTT
NA	TRBV7-9	TRBJ1-2	many	CASSQLQMGYTF	TGTGCCAGCAGCCAGTTACAGATGGGCTACACCTTC
NA	TRBV30	TRBJ1-5	few	CAWSMSMGNQPQHF	TGTGCCTGGAGTATGAGTATGGGCAATCAGCCCCAGCATTTT
TRBD2	TRBV5-1	TRBJ2-3	NA	CASSAGGADTQYF	TGCGCCAGCAGCGCCGGGGGGGCTGATACGCAGTATTTT
NA	TRBV5-1	TRBJ1-1	NA	CASSLMPGQVNTEAFF	TGCGCCAGCAGCTTAATGCCCGGGCAGGTGAACACTGAAGCTTTCTTT
NA	TRBV9	TRBJ2-1	NA	CASSVAVTSYNEQFF	TGTGCCAGCAGCGTAGCAGTGACCTCCTACAATGAGCAGTTCTTC
NA	TRBV19	TRBJ1-6	NA	CASSIGQGLPLHF	TGTGCCAGTAGTATTGGGCAGGGTTTACCCCTCCACTTT
NA	TRBV6-4	TRBJ2-3	NA	CATIQVSTDTQYF	TGTGCCACCATTCAGGTTAGCACAGATACGCAGTATTTT
NA	TRBV11-2	TRBJ2-1	NA	CASSSDESSYNEQFF	TGTGCCAGCAGCTCCGACGAGAGCTCCTACAATGAGCAGTTCTTC
TRBD1	TRBV7-2	TRBJ2-3	NA	CASSLRGRTDTQYF	TGTGCCAGCAGCCTCAGGGGGCGCACAGATACGCAGTATTTT
TRBD2	TRBV7-2	TRBJ2-3	NA	CASSLRLAGSTDTQYF	TGTGCCAGCAGCTTAAGACTAGCGGGGTCGACAGATACGCAGTATTTT
NA	TRBV27	TRBJ1-2	NA	CASSFAGTEYGYTF	TGTGCCAGCAGTTTTGCCGGGACTGAGTATGGCTACACCTTC
NA	TRBV2	TRBJ2-5	NA	CASSDGRGAETQYF	TGTGCCAGCAGTGACGGTAGGGGGGCGGAGACCCAGTACTTC
NA	TRBV4-1	TRBJ1-3	NA	CASSQEGRNSGNTIYF	TGCGCCAGCAGCCAAGAGGGTAGGAACTCTGGAAACACCATATATTTT
TRBD2	TRBV11-2	TRBJ2-3	NA	CASSLRLATDTQYF	TGTGCCAGCAGCCTCAGACTAGCCACAGATACGCAGTATTTT
NA	TRBV27	TRBJ2-2	NA	CASSLRQGGRNAGELFF	TGTGCCAGCAGTTTGCGACAGGGAGGGAGGAACGCCGGGGAGCTGTTTTTT